This T cell receptor beta chain was obtained from a study of blood T cells in healthy people across ages (dated by TCRdb to the mid-2010s). Background on the whole study: Template switching captured roughly one uniquely barcoded TCR beta cDNA molecule per two T cells in model experiments. Four age groups were formed from the donors: young (average approximately 16 years), middle-aged (approximately 40), aged (over 55) and long-lived (less than 85). To track age-related changes in TCR beta repertoire diversity, the study relied on deep sequencing normalized with unique cDNA molecular identifiers. To avoid experimental bias, donors of different ages were distributed randomly across sequencing lanes. Two additional independent replicas of 1 million unique cDNA reads from the same blood draw were analyzed for two donors (one aged 18 to 29 and one aged 80 or older).

The receptor library was made with 5' RACE. Reads for this sample came from an Illumina HiSeq 2500. The second PCR ran for roughly 7 to 11 cycles and used a J-beta primer mix along with a sample-barcoded 5' primer. A unique molecular identifier was introduced onto each TCR beta cDNA molecule by a template-switch 5' adaptor carrying 12 random nucleotides. At least 2.5 million CDR3-containing paired-end reads were obtained from each sample. First-strand cDNA synthesis was performed from all RNA using the Mint cDNA synthesis kit, with priming by a TRBC-specific oligonucleotide. After uracil-DNA glycosylase treatment, a first 18-cycle PCR used universal primers M1SS and BC2_uni_R on all cDNA. The study's own analysis went as follows. For normalization, 1 million high-quality reads, each with a distinct molecular identifier, were randomly selected from each sample. Instead of being binned into consensus sequences, reads that shared molecular identifiers were thrown out. MiTCR, run with a Q25 quality threshold and the strictest error-elimination algorithm, handled CDR3 identification, clonotype clustering and error correction. A nonparametric unseen species model with Euler transformation was used to estimate a lower bound on total TCR beta diversity. TCRdb reprocessed the public reads (quality trimming at Q25 with fastp, clone calling with MiXCR) and kept in-frame beta chains. Under each unique CDR3 protein, matching rows form one entry showing the most common genes and DNA. The V and J calls shown here were made by TCRdb, not taken from the authors' results. The sample table records hundreds of thousands of distinct CDR3 sequences; about 30% of these occur just once. The top ten hold about a sixth of the sample.

General findings and caveats noted by the study authors: Estimates of total diversity from one million sequenced T cells were regarded as lower bounds and underestimates. Donor CMV infection status was unknown, potentially confounding age-related changes in expanded clonotypes. Since profiling was done on bulk unsorted PBMCs, naive and antigen-experienced compartments could not be conclusively compared. There was a strong correlation between observed TCR beta diversity and the percentage of naive T cells measured by flow cytometry. Compared with the aged group, more naive CD4+ T cells, fewer expanded clones and increased TCR diversity were shown by the long-lived group, suggesting age selection. As age increased, observed TCR beta diversity per million T cells dropped in a roughly linear way, and a significant reduction was already evident by age around 41.

On this clonotype itself: Its antigen has not been determined. One end of the junction does not line up with germline, which may come from a read error.

The donors were roughly 38 Caucasian individuals from Russia, aged roughly 6 to 95 years, who were systemically healthy. Approximately 9.3 milliliters of peripheral blood were collected from each donor into EDTA-treated Vacutainer tubes. Ficoll-Paque density-gradient centrifugation was used to isolate PBMCs, with at least 7 million obtained per sample. Total RNA, at least 5.5 micrograms per sample, was extracted from PBMCs with Trizol reagent. For every donor, an aliquot of PBMCs went through flow cytometry to measure the percentages of naive CD45RAhigh/CD27high T cells. From cysteine to phenylalanine, the CDR3 is 17 amino acids long. Only the CDR3 region is kept as DNA, spanning 51 bases read in frame from base 1. The germline V gene specifies ENHRY as CDR1 and SYGVKD as CDR2.

The sequence came from a woman aged 80 or older in good health. Rearrangement joined TRBV10-3 to TRBJ2-1, with the D gene tentatively TRBD1 or TRBD2, based on 6 matching bases in each. The sequenced sample consisted of blood. CDR3 loop: CAIGELRGTSSYNEQFF. The base sequence is TGTGCCATCGGTGAGTTACGGGGGACAAGCTCCTACAATGAGCAGTTCTTC.